A single sample is the source of the 15 T cell receptor beta chains below, sequenced in a study of blood T cell repertoires in COVID-19. The data were produced by immunoSEQ multiplex PCR, yet TCRdb's version contains in-frame clones alone and is incomplete. This table has about 200,000 clones, 70% to 90% appearing once. Source material: peripheral blood. The receptors were sampled from a man aged 60 to 69 with COVID-19, enrolled during active disease.

This chain joins TRBV18 and TRBJ1-6; 7 bases align to TRBD1. Trimming removed 4 bases from V and 5 bases from J; junction bases left unmatched: 5. The CDR3 totals 15 residues. The V gene's germline CDR1 is KGHSH and CDR2 LQKENI. The CDR3 DNA sequence: TGTGCCAGCTCACTGGGGACAGATAATAATTCACCCCTCCACTTT. Encoded protein: CASSLGTDNNSPLHF. The variable domain in full, with the rest retrieved from reference TRBV18 and TRBJ1-6, is NAGVMQNPRHLVRRRGQEARLRCSPMKGHSHVYWYRQLPEEGLKFMVYLQKENIIDESGMPKERFSAEFPKEGPSILRIQQVVRGDSAAYFCASSLGTDNNSPLHFGNGTRLTVT.

This chain links TRBV10-1 with TRBJ2-3; 9 positions agree with TRBD1. The length of the CDR3 is 15 residues. The V gene's germline CDR1 is WNHNN and CDR2 SYGVQD (reference sequence). The V and J ends lost 4 bases and 2 bases, in that order; junction bases with no gene match: 4. CDR3 region: CASSGGTGLTDTQYF. The CDR3 DNA is TGCGCCAGCAGTGGGGGGACAGGGCTCACAGATACGCAGTATTTT.

V and J are TRBV7-9 and TRBJ2-7; the D gene is possibly TRBD2 (6 bases). The CDR3 spans 15 residues. CDR1 is SEHNR, CDR2 FQNEAQ, per germline (reference sequence). Deletions cut 1 base from V and 4 bases from J, with 14 bases between. CDR3 loop: CASSLVSGRVYEQYF. CDR3 coding DNA: TGTGCCAGCAGCTTAGTTTCCGGGAGAGTTTACGAGCAGTACTTC.

In its sample, this clone was seen once. The rearrangement links TRBV6-5 to TRBJ1-1, with TRBD1 as a possible D gene (5 bases). The V end was cut by 0 bases, the J end by 6 bases, with 14 bases between. Germline-derived CDR1 and CDR2 are MNHEY and SVGAGI. The CDR3 loop spans 15 amino acids. The CDR3 loop is CASSYSGGRGAEAFF. The CDR3 DNA follows: TGTGCCAGCAGTTACTCGGGAGGGCGGGGCGCTGAAGCTTTCTTT.

This clone was observed a few times. This chain uses TRBV11-3 with TRBJ2-7, with a weak D call TRBD2 (5 bases). Per germline, CDR1 SGHNT and CDR2 YENEEA. V was shortened by 5 bases and J by 6 bases, with 14 bases between the two germline ends. The CDR3 loop spans 13 amino acids. This chain's CDR3 is CASSPPGLSEQYF. The CDR3 nucleotides read TGTGCCAGCAGCCCGCCGGGATTGTCCGAGCAGTACTTC.

J is TRBJ2-3 and V is TRBV29-1, with TRBD2 identical over 10 bases. Germline loops: CDR1 SQVTM, CDR2 ANQGSEA. The V gene end was trimmed by 4 bases and the J gene end by 0 bases; junction bases not matched to a gene: 7. The CDR3 is 16 amino acids. The CDR3 here is CSVVKLAGVSTDTQYF. CDR3 in DNA: TGCAGCGTTGTTAAGCTAGCGGGAGTGAGCACAGATACGCAGTATTTT.

The chain joins TRBV9 to TRBJ1-4; D not certain. The ends were cut back, 0 bases at V and 13 bases at J, with 13 bases in the middle. The CDR3 loop spans 13 amino acids. Germline CDR1 and CDR2: SGDLS and YYNGEE. The CDR3 coding sequence is TGTGCCAGCAGCGTAGATTTCGAGGGAATACTGTTTTTT. It translates to CASSVDFEGILFF.

The chain recombines TRBV2 with TRBJ1-2; TRBD1 is a possible D gene (5 bases). Trimming cost V 4 bases and J 2 bases, with 8 bases left between them. CDR1 and CDR2 from the germline V gene are SNHLY and FYNNEI. The CDR3 is 13 amino acids. The CDR3 coding sequence is TGTGCCAGCAGTGTCCGGGGGAACTATGGCTACACCTTC. Amino acids: CASSVRGNYGYTF.

This chain uses TRBV4-1 with TRBJ1-2, with 7 nucleotides matching TRBD1. The CDR3 has 14 residues. The V gene's germline CDR1 is MGHRA and CDR2 YSYEKL. V was clipped by 0 bases and J by 3 bases; unmatched bases: 1. As DNA, the CDR3 is TGCGCCAGCAGCCAAGATCAGGGGGACTATGGCTACACCTTC. This encodes CASSQDQGDYGYTF.

This rearrangement joins TRBV10-3 to TRBJ1-1; D not resolved. Germline V lookup: CDR1 ENHRY, CDR2 SYGVKD. The germline V and J ends were trimmed by 0 bases and 0 bases, with 14 bases remaining between them. The CDR3 has 17 residues. DNA of the CDR3: TGTGCCATCAGTGAGTCGAGAGGATACTTCATGAACACTGAAGCTTTCTTT. The encoded protein is CAISESRGYFMNTEAFF.

The chain joins TRBV5-5 to TRBJ1-2; 9 bases align to TRBD1. V lost 0 bases, J lost 3 bases, and 9 bases stayed unmatched. The CDR3 totals 17 residues. In germline, CDR1 is SGHKS, CDR2 YYEKEE (reference sequence). CDR3 nucleotide sequence: TGTGCCAGCAGCTTGGAGACAGGGGGAGATAACTACTATGGCTACACCTTC. Amino acid sequence: CASSLETGGDNYYGYTF.

This clone was detected a few times. The chain combines TRBV9 with TRBJ1-4; 7 bases line up with TRBD1. Germline assignment: CDR1 SGDLS and CDR2 YYNGEE. With V trimmed by 0 bases and J by 10 bases, 6 bases remained unmatched. The CDR3 has 14 amino acids. The CDR3 DNA reads as TGTGCCAGCAGCGTAGGGGCAGGGGGAGCAAAACTGTTTTTT. Translation: CASSVGAGGAKLFF.

V usage is TRBV5-1 and J usage is TRBJ1-1, with a weak D call TRBD1 (5 bases). Germline V gene data show CDR1 as SGHRS and CDR2 as YFSETQ. The CDR3 is 14 residues long. V lost 4 bases to trimming and J lost 7 bases, with 17 bases between them. The CDR3, as DNA: TGCGCCAGCAGCCCAGGGCGGGGCAGGAGTGAAGCTTTCTTT. This translates into CASSPGRGRSEAFF.

The chain joins TRBV5-8 to TRBJ1-1; maybe TRBD1 (5 bases). This CDR3 has 16 amino acids. The V end lost 1 base, the J end lost 0 bases, and 13 bases lay between the germline ends. CDR1 SGHTS and CDR2 YDEGEE come from the germline V gene. CDR3 DNA sequence: TGTGCCAGCAGCTTGTCCAGGGAACTCATGAACACTGAAGCTTTCTTT. Encoded protein: CASSLSRELMNTEAFF.

This clone appeared a single time. This chain links TRBV5-4 with TRBJ2-1; 9 positions agree with TRBD2. Germline loops: CDR1 SGHNT, CDR2 YYREEE (reference sequence). The CDR3 runs to 16 residues. Trimming took 4 bases from V and 6 from J; bases not matched to a gene: 11. The CDR3 DNA follows: TGTGCCAGCAGCCTCCTTGGGGCGGGAGGGTTCAATGAGCAGTTCTTC. Translating it yields CASSLLGAGGFNEQFF.